This T cell receptor beta chain was retrieved from a study of T-cell memory formation after mild COVID-19. Study information: Largely, the TCR clusters proved donor specific.

This clonotype has only a few counts. Constant-segment primers were used for 5'RACE, and the resulting TCR alpha and TCR beta cDNA libraries carried sample barcodes and UMIs. TCRdb re-called the 5' RACE reads through MiXCR, storing one row per CDR3 protein. The table shows roughly 340,000 distinct CDR3 sequences, with roughly 20% occurring only once. This CDR3 has 14 amino acids. The germline V gene has CDR1 DFQATT and CDR2 SNEGSKA (reference sequence). V was clipped by 3 bases and J by 3 bases; unmatched bases: 4. Material for sequencing was PBMCs or a T cell subset sorted from them (not recorded which). J is TRBJ1-4 and V is TRBV20-1, with 7 bases aligning to TRBD1. This TCR was recovered from a man younger than 35 who had mild COVID-19 (a few samples of this study predate the infection). Cell type and time point are not known. This CDR3 reads CSAREGAANEKLFF. The DNA of the CDR3 is TGCAGTGCTAGGGAGGGGGCTGCTAATGAAAAACTGTTTTTT.